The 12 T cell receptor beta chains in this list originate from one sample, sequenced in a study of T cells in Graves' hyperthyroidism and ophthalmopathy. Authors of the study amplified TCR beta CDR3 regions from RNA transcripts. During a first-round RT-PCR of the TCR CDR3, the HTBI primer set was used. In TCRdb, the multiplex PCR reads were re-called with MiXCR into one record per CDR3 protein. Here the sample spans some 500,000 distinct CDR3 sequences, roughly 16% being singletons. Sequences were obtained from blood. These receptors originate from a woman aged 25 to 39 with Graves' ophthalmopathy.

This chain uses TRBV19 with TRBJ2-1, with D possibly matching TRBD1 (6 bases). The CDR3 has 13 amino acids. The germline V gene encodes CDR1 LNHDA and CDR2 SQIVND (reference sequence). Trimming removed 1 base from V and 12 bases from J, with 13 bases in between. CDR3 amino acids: CASSIGGQAWQFF. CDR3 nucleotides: TGTGCCAGTAGTATAGGGGGGCAAGCTTGGCAGTTCTTC.

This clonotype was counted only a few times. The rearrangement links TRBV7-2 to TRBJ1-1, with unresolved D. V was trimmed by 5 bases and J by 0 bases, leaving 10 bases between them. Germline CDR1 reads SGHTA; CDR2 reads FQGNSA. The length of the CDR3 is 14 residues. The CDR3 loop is CASSPLVMNTEAFF. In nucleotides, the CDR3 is TGTGCCAGCAGCCCCTTGGTTATGAACACTGAAGCTTTCTTT. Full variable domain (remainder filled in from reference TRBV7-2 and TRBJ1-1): GAGVSQSPSNKVTEKGKDVELRCDPISGHTALYWYRQSLGQGLEFLIYFQGNSAPDKSGLPSDRFSAERTGGSVSTLTIQRTQQEDSAVYLCASSPLVMNTEAFFGQGTRLTVV.

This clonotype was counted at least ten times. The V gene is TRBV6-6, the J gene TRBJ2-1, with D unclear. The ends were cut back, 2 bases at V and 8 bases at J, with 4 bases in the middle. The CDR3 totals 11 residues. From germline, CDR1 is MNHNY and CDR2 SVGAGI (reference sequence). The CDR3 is CASSYIYEQFF. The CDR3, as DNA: TGTGCCAGCAGTTACATCTATGAGCAGTTCTTC.

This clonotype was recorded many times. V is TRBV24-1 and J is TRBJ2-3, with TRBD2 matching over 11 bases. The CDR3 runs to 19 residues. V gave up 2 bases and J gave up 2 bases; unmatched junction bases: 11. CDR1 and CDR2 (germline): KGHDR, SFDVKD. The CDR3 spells CATSDSSGTSGGITDTQYF. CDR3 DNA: TGTGCCACCAGTGATTCCTCCGGGACTAGCGGAGGAATCACAGATACGCAGTATTTT.

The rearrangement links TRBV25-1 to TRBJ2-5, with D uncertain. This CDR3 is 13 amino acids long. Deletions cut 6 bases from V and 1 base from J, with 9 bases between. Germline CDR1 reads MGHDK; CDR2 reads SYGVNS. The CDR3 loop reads CASRNQAQETQYF. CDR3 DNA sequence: TGTGCCAGCAGGAACCAGGCCCAAGAGACCCAGTACTTC.

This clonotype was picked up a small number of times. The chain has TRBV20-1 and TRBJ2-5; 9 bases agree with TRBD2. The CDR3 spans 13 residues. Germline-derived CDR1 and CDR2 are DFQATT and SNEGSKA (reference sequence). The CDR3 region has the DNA TGCAGCGAGGTAGCGGGAGTTCAAGAGACCCAGTACTTC. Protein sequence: CSEVAGVQETQYF.

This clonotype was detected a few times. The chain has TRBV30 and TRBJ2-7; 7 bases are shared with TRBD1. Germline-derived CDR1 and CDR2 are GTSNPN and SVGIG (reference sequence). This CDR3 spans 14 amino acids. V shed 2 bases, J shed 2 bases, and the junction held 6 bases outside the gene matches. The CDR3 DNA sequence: TGTGCCTGGAGTCTGGGACAGCCCGCCTACGAGCAGTACTTC. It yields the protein CAWSLGQPAYEQYF.

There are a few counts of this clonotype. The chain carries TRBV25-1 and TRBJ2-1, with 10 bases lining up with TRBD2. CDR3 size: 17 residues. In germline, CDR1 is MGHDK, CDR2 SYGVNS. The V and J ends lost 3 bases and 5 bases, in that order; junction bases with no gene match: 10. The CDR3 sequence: CASSDPSGSSHHNEQFF. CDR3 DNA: TGTGCCAGCAGTGACCCTAGCGGGAGCTCTCATCACAATGAGCAGTTCTTC.

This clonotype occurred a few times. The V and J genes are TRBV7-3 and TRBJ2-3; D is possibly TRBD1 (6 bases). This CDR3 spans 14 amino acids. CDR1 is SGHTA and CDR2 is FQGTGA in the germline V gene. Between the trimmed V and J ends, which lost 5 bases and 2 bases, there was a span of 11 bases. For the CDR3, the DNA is TGTGCCAGCAGCCCCGACAGGTACACAGATACGCAGTATTTT. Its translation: CASSPDRYTDTQYF.

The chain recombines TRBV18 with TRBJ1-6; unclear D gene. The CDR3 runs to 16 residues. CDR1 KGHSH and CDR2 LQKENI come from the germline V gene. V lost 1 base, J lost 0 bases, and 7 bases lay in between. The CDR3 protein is CASSPRGSSYNSPLHF. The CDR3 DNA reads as TGTGCCAGCTCACCACGGGGAAGCTCCTATAATTCACCCCTCCACTTT.

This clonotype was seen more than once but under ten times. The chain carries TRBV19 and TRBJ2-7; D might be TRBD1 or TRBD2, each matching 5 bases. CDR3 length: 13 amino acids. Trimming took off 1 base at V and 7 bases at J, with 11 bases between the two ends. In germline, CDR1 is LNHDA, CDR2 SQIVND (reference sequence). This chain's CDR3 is CASSIGKGTEQYF. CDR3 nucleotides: TGTGCCAGTAGTATAGGCAAGGGGACGGAGCAGTACTTC.

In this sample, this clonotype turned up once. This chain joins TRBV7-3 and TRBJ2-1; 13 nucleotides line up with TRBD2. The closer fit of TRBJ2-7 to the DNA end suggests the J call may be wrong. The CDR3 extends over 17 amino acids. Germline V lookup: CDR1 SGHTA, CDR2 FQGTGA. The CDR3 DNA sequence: TGTGCCAGCAGCATGCGGACTAGCGGGAGCTCCTACAATGAGCAGTACTTC. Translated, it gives CASSMRTSGSSYNEQYF.